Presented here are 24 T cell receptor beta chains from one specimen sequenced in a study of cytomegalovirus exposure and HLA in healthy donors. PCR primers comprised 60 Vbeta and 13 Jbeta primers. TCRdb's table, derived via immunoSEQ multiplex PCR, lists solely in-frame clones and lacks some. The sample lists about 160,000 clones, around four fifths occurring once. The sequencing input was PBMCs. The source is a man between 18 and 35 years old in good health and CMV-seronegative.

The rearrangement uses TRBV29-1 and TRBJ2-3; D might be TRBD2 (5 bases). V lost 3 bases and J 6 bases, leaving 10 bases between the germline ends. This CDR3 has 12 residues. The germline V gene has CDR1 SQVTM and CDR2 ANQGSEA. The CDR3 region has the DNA TGCAGCGTTGATAGGGAGTCTGATACGCAGTATTTT. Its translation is CSVDRESDTQYF.

In DNA, the CDR3 is TGTGCCAGCAGCTTAGGGACAGGGACCGTGTATGTCACCGGGGAGCTGTTTTTT. It yields the protein CASSLGTGTVYVTGELFF. The rearrangement uses TRBV5-4 and TRBJ2-2; 9 bases fit TRBD1. The V gene end was trimmed by 2 bases and the J gene end by 4 bases; junction bases not matched to a gene: 12. There are 18 residues in the CDR3. From germline, CDR1 is SGHNT and CDR2 YYREEE (reference sequence).

This CDR3 is CSVGHGGNQPQHF. The CDR3 nucleotides are TGCAGCGTTGGTCACGGTGGCAATCAGCCCCAGCATTTT. V is TRBV29-1 and J is TRBJ1-5; the D is unclear. CDR1 and CDR2 (germline): SQVTM, ANQGSEA. This CDR3 is built from 13 residues. Trimming removed 4 bases from V and 2 bases from J, with 9 bases in between.

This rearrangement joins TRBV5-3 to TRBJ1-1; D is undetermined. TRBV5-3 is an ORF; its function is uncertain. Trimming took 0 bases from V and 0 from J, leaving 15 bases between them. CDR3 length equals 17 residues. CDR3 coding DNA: TGTGCCAGAAGCTTGGACAGTACTGTCATCATGAACACTGAAGCTTTCTTT. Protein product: CARSLDSTVIMNTEAFF.

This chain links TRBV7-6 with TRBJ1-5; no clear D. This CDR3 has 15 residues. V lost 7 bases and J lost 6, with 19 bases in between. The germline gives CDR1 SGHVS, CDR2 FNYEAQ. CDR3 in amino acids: CASTPLPGGSQPQHF. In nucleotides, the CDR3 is TGTGCCAGCACCCCCCTCCCGGGCGGGAGTCAGCCCCAGCATTTT.

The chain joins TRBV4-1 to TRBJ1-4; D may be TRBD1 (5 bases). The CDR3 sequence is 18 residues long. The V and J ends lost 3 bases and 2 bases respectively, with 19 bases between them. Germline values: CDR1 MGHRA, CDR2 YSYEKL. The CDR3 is CASSHPGLMGSTNEKLFF. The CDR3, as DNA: TGCGCCAGCAGCCACCCGGGACTGATGGGATCTACTAATGAAAAACTGTTTTTT.

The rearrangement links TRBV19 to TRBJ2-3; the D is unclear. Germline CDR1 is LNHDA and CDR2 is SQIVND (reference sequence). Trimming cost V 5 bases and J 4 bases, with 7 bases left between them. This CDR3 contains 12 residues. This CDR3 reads CASSSSADTQYF. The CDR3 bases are TGTGCCAGTAGTTCCTCGGCAGATACGCAGTATTTT.

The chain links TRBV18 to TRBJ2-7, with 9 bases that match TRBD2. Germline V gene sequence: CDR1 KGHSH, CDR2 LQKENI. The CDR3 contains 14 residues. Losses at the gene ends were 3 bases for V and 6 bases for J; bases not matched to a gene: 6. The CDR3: CASSPLAGEGEQYF. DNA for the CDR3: TGTGCCAGCTCACCTTTAGCGGGAGAAGGCGAGCAGTACTTC.

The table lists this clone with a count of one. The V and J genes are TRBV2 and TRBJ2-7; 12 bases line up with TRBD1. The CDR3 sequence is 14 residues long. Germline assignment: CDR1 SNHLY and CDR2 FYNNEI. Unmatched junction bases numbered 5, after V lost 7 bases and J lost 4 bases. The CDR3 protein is CASTGTGGRYEQYF. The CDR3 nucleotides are TGTGCCAGCACCGGGACAGGGGGCAGGTACGAGCAGTACTTC.

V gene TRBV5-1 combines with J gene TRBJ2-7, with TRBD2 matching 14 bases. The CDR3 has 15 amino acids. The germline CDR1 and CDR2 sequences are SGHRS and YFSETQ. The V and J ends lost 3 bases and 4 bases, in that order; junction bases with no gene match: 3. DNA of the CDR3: TGCGCCAGCAGCTACGGGACTAGCGGGAGTTACGAGCAGTACTTC. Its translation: CASSYGTSGSYEQYF. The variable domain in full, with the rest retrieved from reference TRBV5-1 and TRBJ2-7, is KAGVTQTPRYLIKTRGQQVTLSCSPISGHRSVSWYQQTPGQGLQFLFEYFSETQRNKGNFPGRFSGRQFSNSRSEMNVSTLELGDSALYLCASSYGTSGSYEQYFGPGTRLTVT.

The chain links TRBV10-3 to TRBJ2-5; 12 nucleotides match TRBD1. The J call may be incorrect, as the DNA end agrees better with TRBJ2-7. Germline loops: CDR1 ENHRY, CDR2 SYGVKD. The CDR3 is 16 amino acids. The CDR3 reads CAISESGTGGRYEQYF. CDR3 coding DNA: TGTGCCATCAGTGAGTCAGGGACAGGGGGCAGGTACGAGCAGTACTTC.

The CDR3 here is CASSSAGGASGSITKNIQYF. The DNA of the CDR3 is TGTGCCAGCAGTTCCGCGGGGGGGGCTAGCGGTAGCATAACCAAAAACATTCAGTACTTC. The gene calls are TRBV27 and TRBJ2-4, with TRBD2 matching over 9 bases. The junction had 18 bases not matched to a gene; V was cut back by 4 bases and J by 2 bases. There are 20 residues in the CDR3. The germline V gene has CDR1 MNHEY and CDR2 SMNVEV (reference sequence).

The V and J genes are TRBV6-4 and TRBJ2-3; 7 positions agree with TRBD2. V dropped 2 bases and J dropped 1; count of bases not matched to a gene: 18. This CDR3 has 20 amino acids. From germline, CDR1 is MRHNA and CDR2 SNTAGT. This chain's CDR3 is CASSDPRFSGFDDRTDTQYF. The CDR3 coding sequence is TGTGCCAGCAGTGACCCTCGATTTAGCGGGTTCGACGACCGCACAGATACGCAGTATTTT.

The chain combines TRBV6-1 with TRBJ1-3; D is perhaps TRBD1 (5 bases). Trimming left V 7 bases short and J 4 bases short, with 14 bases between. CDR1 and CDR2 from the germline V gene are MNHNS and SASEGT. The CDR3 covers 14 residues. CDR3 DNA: TGTGCCAGCACCATTCAGGGTGGCGGAAACACCATATATTTT. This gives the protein CASTIQGGGNTIYF.

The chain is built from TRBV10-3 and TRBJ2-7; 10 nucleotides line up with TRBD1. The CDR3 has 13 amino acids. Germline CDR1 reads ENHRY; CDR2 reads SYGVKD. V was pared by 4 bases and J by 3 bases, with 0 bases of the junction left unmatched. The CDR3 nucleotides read TGTGCCATCAGTGGGACAGGGGGCTACGAGCAGTACTTC. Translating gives CAISGTGGYEQYF.

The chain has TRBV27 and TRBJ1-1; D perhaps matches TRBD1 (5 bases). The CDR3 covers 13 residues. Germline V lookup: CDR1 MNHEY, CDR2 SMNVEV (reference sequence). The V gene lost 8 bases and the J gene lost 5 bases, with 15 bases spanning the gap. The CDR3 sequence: CASGFGGWTEAFF. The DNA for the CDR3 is TGTGCCAGCGGGTTCGGGGGGTGGACTGAAGCTTTCTTT.

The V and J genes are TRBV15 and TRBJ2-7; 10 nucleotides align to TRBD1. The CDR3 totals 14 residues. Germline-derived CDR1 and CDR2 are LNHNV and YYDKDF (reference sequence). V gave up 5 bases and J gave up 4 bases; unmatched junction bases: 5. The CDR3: CATSLGQGLYEQYF. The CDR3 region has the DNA TGTGCCACCAGCTTGGGACAGGGGTTATACGAGCAGTACTTC.

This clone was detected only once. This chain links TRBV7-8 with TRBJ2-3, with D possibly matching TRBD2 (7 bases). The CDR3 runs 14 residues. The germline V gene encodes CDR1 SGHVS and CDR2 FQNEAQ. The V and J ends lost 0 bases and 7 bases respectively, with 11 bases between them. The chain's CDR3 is CASSLAGGGYTQYF. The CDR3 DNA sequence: TGTGCCAGCAGCTTAGCGGGAGGGGGGTATACGCAGTATTTT. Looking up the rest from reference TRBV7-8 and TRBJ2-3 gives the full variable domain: GAGVSQSPRYKVAKRGQDVALRCDPISGHVSLFWYQQALGQGPEFLTYFQNEAQLDKSGLPSDRFFAERPEGSVSTLKIQRTQQEDSAVYLCASSLAGGGYTQYFGPGTRLTVL.

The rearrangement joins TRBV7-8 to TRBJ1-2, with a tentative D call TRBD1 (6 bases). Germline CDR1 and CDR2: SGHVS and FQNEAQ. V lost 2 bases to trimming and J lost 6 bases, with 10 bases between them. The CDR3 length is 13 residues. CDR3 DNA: TGTGCCAGCAGCTTATCAGGACAGAATGGCTACACCTTC. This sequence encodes CASSLSGQNGYTF.

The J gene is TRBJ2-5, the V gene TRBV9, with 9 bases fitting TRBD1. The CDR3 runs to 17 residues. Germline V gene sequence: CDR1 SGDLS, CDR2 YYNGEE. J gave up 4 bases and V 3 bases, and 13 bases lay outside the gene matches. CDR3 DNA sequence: TGTGCCAGCAGCGAGGAGCCCGGGACAGGGTCGGGAGAGACCCAGTACTTC. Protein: CASSEEPGTGSGETQYF.

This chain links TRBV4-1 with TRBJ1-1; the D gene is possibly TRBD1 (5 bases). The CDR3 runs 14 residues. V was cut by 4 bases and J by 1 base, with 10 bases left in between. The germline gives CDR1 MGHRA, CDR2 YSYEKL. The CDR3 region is CASSRSGGNTEAFF. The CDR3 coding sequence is TGCGCCAGCAGCCGCTCCGGGGGGAACACTGAAGCTTTCTTT.

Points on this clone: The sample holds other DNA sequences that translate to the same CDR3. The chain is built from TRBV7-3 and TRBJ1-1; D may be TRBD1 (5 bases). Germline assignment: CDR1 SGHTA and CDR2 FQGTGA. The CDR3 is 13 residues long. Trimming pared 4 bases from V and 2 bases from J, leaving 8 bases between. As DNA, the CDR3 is TGTGCCAGCAGCTCGCAGGGTAACACTGAAGCTTTCTTT. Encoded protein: CASSSQGNTEAFF.

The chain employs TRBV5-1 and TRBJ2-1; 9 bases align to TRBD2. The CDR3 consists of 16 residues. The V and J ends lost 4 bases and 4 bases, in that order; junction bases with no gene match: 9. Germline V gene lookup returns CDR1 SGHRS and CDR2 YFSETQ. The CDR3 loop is CASSIPPGLAYNEQFF. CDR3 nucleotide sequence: TGCGCCAGCAGCATTCCACCGGGACTAGCATACAATGAGCAGTTCTTC.

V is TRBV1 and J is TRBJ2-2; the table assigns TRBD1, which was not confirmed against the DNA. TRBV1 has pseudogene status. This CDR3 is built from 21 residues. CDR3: CTSSSPGHRESISFNTGELFF. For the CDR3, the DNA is TGCACCAGCAGCTCCCCGGGACACAGGGAGAGTATCTCCTTCAACACCGGGGAGCTGTTTTTT.